This is a list of T cell receptor beta chains from one sample in a study of CD8+ T cells in alopecia areata. Libraries were prepared by immunoSEQ multiplex PCR; TCRdb keeps only in-frame clonotypes and omits some of them. The table has some 100,000 clones, more than 30% seen once. Material: CD4+ T cells sorted from blood. The source of these receptors is a human donor with alopecia areata. The CDR3 runs from the conserved cysteine through the conserved F or W. Fields, in order: D gene, V gene, J gene, clone size, CDR3 DNA, CDR3 protein. D genes are given only for firm matches. Clone size is shown for a subset of rows, as once, few, many or a class of expanded clone.

>-|TRBV28|TRBJ1-5|few
TGTGCCAGCAGCCCCTCTTCCAGGAATCAGCCCCAGCATTTT
CASSPSSRNQPQHF
>-|TRBV29-1|TRBJ1-1|-
TGCAGCGTCCAGGGAGTTCTTCACCGTGAAGCTTTCTTT
CSVQGVLHREAFF
>TRBD1|TRBV28|TRBJ2-7|few
TGTGCCAGCAGTAGACCCGGGACAGACTACGAGCAGTACTTC
CASSRPGTDYEQYF
>-|TRBV7-3|TRBJ2-6|once
TGTGCCAGCAGCCCCGGGACAACTAACTCTGGGGCCAACGTCCTGACTTTC
CASSPGTTNSGANVLTF
>-|TRBV29-1|TRBJ2-7|-
TGCAGCGTTTCCGAAACCGGGACACTTTACGAGCAGTACTTC
CSVSETGTLYEQYF
>-|TRBV23-1|TRBJ2-1|-
TGCGCCAGCACCCACAGAGTAAGGGGGGATATTCGGGCGGCTAGCCGTCAGGAGCAGTTCTTC
CASTHRVRGDIRAASRQEQFF
>TRBD1|TRBV29-1|TRBJ2-3|-
TGCAGCAACAGGGGGCGGTTCACAGATACGCAGTATTTT
CSNRGRFTDTQYF
>-|TRBV6-6|TRBJ1-1|-
TGTGCCAGCGTCCCGAAAACTGAAGCTTTCTTT
CASVPKTEAFF
>-|TRBV25-1|TRBJ2-2|few
TGTGCCAGCTACCAGGGTTCCACCGGGGAGCTGTTTTTT
CASYQGSTGELFF
>-|TRBV7-2|TRBJ1-2|-
TGTGCCAGCAGTTGGCGGGGCGCTGAGGGCTACACCTTC
CASSWRGAEGYTF
>TRBD2|TRBV28|TRBJ2-1|few
TGTGCCAGCATGAGACTAGCGCTTCGGAATGAGCAGTTCTTC
CASMRLALRNEQFF
>-|TRBV11-2|TRBJ1-1|-
TGTGCCAGCAGCTTAACGCTCGGTTCCACTGAAGCTTTCTTT
CASSLTLGSTEAFF
>-|TRBV29-1|TRBJ1-5|few
TGCAGCGTCGAGTGGGTTAAAAATCAGCCCCAGCATTTT
CSVEWVKNQPQHF
>TRBD2|TRBV28|TRBJ2-7|-
TGTGCCAGCAGTCTTGGGGGGGGTCTATACGAGCAGTACTTC
CASSLGGGLYEQYF
>TRBD2|TRBV7-3|TRBJ2-3|few
TGTGCCAGCAGTCTCCGGGGGGAGCGAGATACGCAGTATTTT
CASSLRGERDTQYF
>-|TRBV30|TRBJ1-5|few
TGTGCCTGGAGTCCGGGGGTTAATCAGCCCCAGCATTTT
CAWSPGVNQPQHF
>-|TRBV20-1|TRBJ2-3|-
TGCAGTGCTCCGTCAGATACGCAGTATTTT
CSAPSDTQYF
>TRBD1|TRBV5-1|TRBJ2-3|-
TGCGCCAGCAGCGCGGGACAGGGGGCAGATACGCAGTATTTT
CASSAGQGADTQYF
>-|TRBV28|TRBJ2-5|-
TGTGCCAGCAGCCCACTTCAAGAGACCCAGTACTTC
CASSPLQETQYF
>TRBD1|TRBV29-1|TRBJ1-5|-
TGCAGCGTCGGACAGGGTCGACAGCCCCAGCATTTT
CSVGQGRQPQHF
>-|TRBV29-1|TRBJ2-3|few
TGCAGCGTTGGGCGAACCCCAGATACGCAGTATTTT
CSVGRTPDTQYF
>TRBD1|TRBV30|TRBJ2-7|-
TGTGCCTGGAGGAGGCAGGGGGTCGACGAGCAGTACTTC
CAWRRQGVDEQYF
>TRBD2|TRBV11-2|TRBJ2-7|few
TGTGCCAGCAGCCTAGAACTAGCGGGAGGGCCGCAGTACTTC
CASSLELAGGPQYF
>TRBD1|TRBV28|TRBJ2-2|few
TGTGCCAGCAGTTTGGGACAGGGGAACACCGGGGAGCTGTTTTTT
CASSLGQGNTGELFF
>TRBD1|TRBV29-1|TRBJ2-7|few
TGCAGCGTCGCCGTAACCGGGACAGGACCTTCCTACGAGCAGTACTTC
CSVAVTGTGPSYEQYF
>TRBD2|TRBV7-9|TRBJ2-5|-
TGTGCCAGCACCGGACTAGCGGGGCGGGCAGGGACCCAGTACTTC
CASTGLAGRAGTQYF
>-|TRBV7-2|TRBJ2-7|-
TGTGCCAGCACGGGGGTGCCCTACGAGCAGTACTTC
CASTGVPYEQYF
>-|TRBV30|TRBJ1-1|-
TGTGCCTGGAGTGTACTCCAGCAGGGAGCAAAGAGGTCTTTT
CAWSVLQQGAKRSF
>-|TRBV7-9|TRBJ1-1|-
TGTGCCAGCAGCCTTCTGAGAAGCCGGGACATCACATTCCAAATCGCTTTCTTT
CASSLLRSRDITFQIAFF
>-|TRBV5-1|TRBJ2-1|-
TGCGCCAGCAGCTTGCTGGGGGTTGGGGATGAGCAGTTCTTC
CASSLLGVGDEQFF
>-|TRBV29-1|TRBJ1-1|-
TGCAGCGTTGGATCTTTGGCGAAAGGGTGGGACACTGAAGCTTTCTTT
CSVGSLAKGWDTEAFF
>-|TRBV29-1|TRBJ2-3|few
TGCAGCGTTGAAGATGCGTCAGATAGGCAGTATTTT
CSVEDASDRQYF
>-|TRBV9|TRBJ2-3|-
TGTGCCAGCAGCGTCCCGCCTAACTCAGATACGCAGTATTTT
CASSVPPNSDTQYF
>-|TRBV7-2|TRBJ2-4|-
TGTGCCAGCAGCCTGAGGGGTGGTCGAGCCAAAAACATTCAGTACTTC
CASSLRGGRAKNIQYF
>-|TRBV29-1|TRBJ1-1|few
TGCAGCGTTGAAGAGAACAGGAACACTGAAGCTTTCTTT
CSVEENRNTEAFF
>-|TRBV29-1|TRBJ1-4|-
TGCAGCGTTGAATTTGAATGGAAACTGTTTTTT
CSVEFEWKLFF
>-|TRBV2|TRBJ2-1|-
TGTGCCAGCAATAGGGAGGTCGGTTCCAATGAGCAGTTCTTC
CASNREVGSNEQFF
>-|TRBV7-8|TRBJ1-6|once
TGTGCCAGCAGCTCAAAACCATCCTCCCCTTATAATTCACCCCTCCACTTT
CASSSKPSSPYNSPLHF
>TRBD1|TRBV30|TRBJ2-1|-
TGTGCCGGAAACCGGGACAGGGGGCCGGCGGGAGGCCCAGCTGAGCAGTTCTTC
CAGNRDRGPAGGPAEQFF
>-|TRBV29-1|TRBJ2-4|-
TGCAGCGCCCAGGGAGCTTGGGACATTCAGTACTTC
CSAQGAWDIQYF
>TRBD2|TRBV29-1|TRBJ2-1|few
TGCAGCGTTGAACCGGGAGGGCCCTACAATGAGCAGTTCTTC
CSVEPGGPYNEQFF
>-|TRBV29-1|TRBJ2-4|-
TGCAGCGTCGGACAGAGAATCAACATTCAGTACTTC
CSVGQRINIQYF
>-|TRBV29-1|TRBJ1-2|-
TGCAGCGCCGGGCCGGAGGACTATGGCTACACCTTC
CSAGPEDYGYTF
>TRBD1|TRBV11-3|TRBJ2-1|-
TGTGCCAGCAGCGCCCGGGACAGCAAATACAATGAGCAGTTCTTC
CASSARDSKYNEQFF